This T cell receptor (beta chain) was sequenced in a study of T-cell reconstitution after alpha-beta-depleted transplantation in children. The TCRbeta library incorporated unique molecular identifiers. TCRdb reprocessed the PCR reads via MiXCR and lists one record per CDR3 protein. The data hold about 500,000 distinct CDR3 sequences, with about 31% observed a single time. Germline V gene data show CDR1 as SQVTM and CDR2 as ANQGSEA. V dropped 4 bases and J dropped 1 base, with 10 bases sitting between them. CDR3 size: 13 residues. The TCR comes from a human donor who donated a stem cell graft to a child with aplastic anemia. The sample in question was PBMCs from the stem cell graft donor, obtained from the stem cell graft. V usage is TRBV29-1 and J usage is TRBJ1-1; no clear D gene. The CDR3 DNA is TGCAGCGTTGTCTCCATGGGGAACACTGAAGCTTTCTTT. Translating gives CSVVSMGNTEAFF. The full variable domain, its missing parts supplied by reference TRBV29-1 and TRBJ1-1, is SAVISQKPSRDICQRGTSLTIQCQVDSQVTMMFWYRQQPGQSLTLIATANQGSEATYESGFVIDKFPISRPNLTFSTLTVSNMSPEDSSIYLCSVVSMGNTEAFFGQGTRLTVV.